This TCR beta chain was captured by sequencing in a study of cytomegalovirus exposure and HLA in healthy donors. Amplification used 60 Vbeta primers and 13 Jbeta primers. Only in-frame clones appear in the TCRdb table, and some are missing; sequencing was by immunoSEQ multiplex PCR. Seen here are more than 150,000 clones, over 75% observed once, and the top ten hold around 0.21%. CDR3 length equals 11 residues. CDR1 is GTSNPN and CDR2 is SVGIG in the germline V gene (reference sequence). Trimming pared 8 bases from V and 4 bases from J, leaving 11 bases between. The chain links TRBV30 to TRBJ2-5, with D possibly matching TRBD1 (6 bases). The source is a girl under three years old in good health and CMV-seronegative. The source material was PBMCs. CDR3 coding DNA: TGTGCCAAGAGACAGGCAGAGACCCAGTACTTC. As protein: CAKRQAETQYF.